Shown below are 9 T cell receptor beta chains from a single sample sequenced in a study of blood T cell repertoires in COVID-19. Sequenced by immunoSEQ multiplex PCR; TCRdb stores in-frame clones only, minus some. The table records 130,000 to 150,000 clones, 85% to 90% of them present only once. Sample: peripheral blood. The origin of the receptors is a human donor in a cohort sampled during active COVID-19.

The J gene is TRBJ1-2, the V gene TRBV12-3 or TRBV12-4, with D perhaps matching TRBD1 (5 bases). This CDR3 region has 13 residues. Trimming removed 6 bases at V and 5 bases at J, with 13 bases between. This CDR3 is CASSLAEGYGYTF. CDR3 DNA: TGTGCCAGCAGCCTGGCGGAGGGGTATGGCTACACCTTC.

The genes are TRBV7-2 and TRBJ1-6; the match to TRBD1 covers 8 bases. This CDR3 contains 16 residues. V trimming: 3 bases; J trimming: 6 bases; junction bases outside the gene matches: 7. Germline lookup yields CDR1 SGHTA and CDR2 FQGNSA. CDR3 sequence (DNA): TGTGCCAGCAGCTTCTCCGGGACAGGAATTAATTCACCCCTCCACTTT. Its protein is CASSFSGTGINSPLHF.

This clone was recorded only once. The junction departs from germline at one end; a sequencing error may be responsible. The chain carries TRBV7-7 and TRBJ2-1; 12 nucleotides agree with TRBD2. The CDR3 consists of 15 residues. Germline lookup yields CDR1 SSHAT and CDR2 FNYEAQ (reference sequence). In DNA, the CDR3 is TGTGCTAGCAGCCCCGGACTAGCGGGGTACAATGAGCAGTTCTTC. Its protein is CASSPGLAGYNEQFF. The full variable domain, completed using reference TRBV7-7 and TRBJ2-1, is GAGVSQSPRYKVTKRGQDVTLRCDPISSHATLYWYQQALGQGPEFLTYFNYEAQPDKSGLPSDRFSAERPEGSISTLTIQRTEQRDSAMYRCASSPGLAGYNEQFFGPGTRLTVL.

The chain recombines TRBV5-1 with TRBJ2-7, with a tentative D call TRBD2 (7 bases). The V end was cut by 10 bases, the J end by 3 bases, with 20 bases between. Germline V gene lookup returns CDR1 SGHRS and CDR2 YFSETQ. This CDR3 has 14 residues. The CDR3 spells CARGGGGGGYEQYF. CDR3 nucleotides: TGCGCCCGCGGGGGCGGTGGAGGGGGCTACGAGCAGTACTTC.

The rearrangement joins TRBV3-1 (or the pseudogene TRBV3-2) to TRBJ2-7; tentative D call: TRBD1 (6 bases). This CDR3 has 14 residues. CDR1 LGHDT and CDR2 YNNKEL come from the germline V gene (reference sequence). V lost 10 bases to trimming and J lost 2 bases, with 18 bases between them. CDR3 in amino acids: CATLSGDGTYEQYF. In nucleotides, the CDR3 is TGTGCCACCCTCTCAGGGGATGGCACCTACGAGCAGTACTTC.

V is TRBV3-1 (or the pseudogene TRBV3-2) and J is TRBJ2-7, with 8 bases identical to TRBD1. CDR3 size: 15 residues. Looked up from germline, CDR1 is LGHDT and CDR2 is YNNKEL (reference sequence). The V segment lost 3 bases and the J segment 4 bases; nucleotides outside the gene matches: 8. In DNA form, the CDR3 reads TGTGCCAGCAGCCAGACAGGGGTGGGTTTATACGAGCAGTACTTC. It translates to CASSQTGVGLYEQYF.

This clone was seen a handful of times. As DNA, the CDR3 is TGTGCCTGGAGTATGGACTCGGGGGCCAACGTCCTGACTTTC. Protein product: CAWSMDSGANVLTF. The chain recombines TRBV30 with TRBJ2-6, with D possibly matching TRBD2 (5 bases). The germline V and J ends were trimmed by 2 bases and 4 bases, with 9 bases remaining between them. CDR1 GTSNPN and CDR2 SVGIG come from the germline V gene (reference sequence). CDR3 length: 14 amino acids.

The genes are TRBV2 and TRBJ1-5; tentatively, D is TRBD1 (5 bases). Trimming pared 3 bases from V and 1 base from J, leaving 19 bases between. The germline gives CDR1 SNHLY, CDR2 FYNNEI. The CDR3 length is 18 residues. In nucleotides, the CDR3 is TGTGCCAGCAGTGAGGGTTATGTGGGCAGGGTCAGCAATCAGCCCCAGCATTTT. Residues: CASSEGYVGRVSNQPQHF.

This rearrangement joins TRBV29-1 to TRBJ2-7; 11 bases match TRBD1. CDR1 is SQVTM, CDR2 ANQGSEA, per germline. The CDR3 runs to 13 residues. The trim removed 6 bases at V and 6 bases at J, leaving 7 bases unmatched. Here the CDR3 reads CSVPGTGGREQYF. The CDR3 DNA is TGCAGCGTCCCCGGGACAGGGGGACGCGAGCAGTACTTC.